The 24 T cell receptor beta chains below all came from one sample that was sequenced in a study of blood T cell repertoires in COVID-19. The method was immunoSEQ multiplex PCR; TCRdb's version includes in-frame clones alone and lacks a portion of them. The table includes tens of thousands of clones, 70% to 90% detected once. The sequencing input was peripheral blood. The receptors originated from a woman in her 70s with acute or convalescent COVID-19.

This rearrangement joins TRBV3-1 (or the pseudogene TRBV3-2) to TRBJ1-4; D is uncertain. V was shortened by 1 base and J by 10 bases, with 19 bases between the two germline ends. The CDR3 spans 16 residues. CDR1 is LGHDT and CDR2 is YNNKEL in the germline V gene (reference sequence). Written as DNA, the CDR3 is TGTGCCAGCAGCCAAGGAGGAGGCGCGGGTTCGGGAAAACTGTTTTTT. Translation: CASSQGGGAGSGKLFF.

CDR3 residues: CASSGLAGVAGELFF. CDR3 sequence (DNA): TGTGCCAGCAGCGGACTAGCGGGAGTCGCCGGGGAGCTGTTTTTT. The chain joins TRBV27 to TRBJ2-2; TRBD2 matches at 13 bases. With 6 bases clipped from V and 6 bases from J, the junction kept 4 bases outside the gene matches. In germline, CDR1 is MNHEY, CDR2 SMNVEV (reference sequence). The CDR3 runs to 15 residues.

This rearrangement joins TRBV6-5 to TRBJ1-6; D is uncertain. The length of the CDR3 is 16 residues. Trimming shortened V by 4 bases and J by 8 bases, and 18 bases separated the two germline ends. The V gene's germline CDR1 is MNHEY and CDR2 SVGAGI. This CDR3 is CASSSAGWREDSPLHF. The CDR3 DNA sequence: TGTGCCAGCAGTTCCGCGGGGTGGCGGGAGGATTCACCCCTCCACTTT.

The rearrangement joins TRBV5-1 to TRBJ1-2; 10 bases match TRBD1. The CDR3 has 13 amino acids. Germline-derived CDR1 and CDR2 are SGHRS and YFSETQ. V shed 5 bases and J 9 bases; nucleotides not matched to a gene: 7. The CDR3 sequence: CASRPDRGNRYTF. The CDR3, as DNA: TGCGCCAGCAGACCGGACAGGGGGAATCGCTACACCTTC.

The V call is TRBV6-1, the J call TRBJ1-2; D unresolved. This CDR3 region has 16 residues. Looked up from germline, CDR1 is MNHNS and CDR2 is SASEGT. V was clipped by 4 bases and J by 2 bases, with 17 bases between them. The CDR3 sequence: CASSVPRSLGNYGYTF. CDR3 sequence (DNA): TGTGCCAGCAGTGTCCCTCGCTCGCTCGGGAACTATGGCTACACCTTC.

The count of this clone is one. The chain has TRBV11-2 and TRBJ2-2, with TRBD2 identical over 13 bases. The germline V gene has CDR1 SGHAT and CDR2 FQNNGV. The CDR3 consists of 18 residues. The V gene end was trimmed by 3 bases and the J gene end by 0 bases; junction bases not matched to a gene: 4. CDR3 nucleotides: TGTGCCAGCAGCTTCCCGACTAGCGGGGGGACGAACACCGGGGAGCTGTTTTTT. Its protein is CASSFPTSGGTNTGELFF.

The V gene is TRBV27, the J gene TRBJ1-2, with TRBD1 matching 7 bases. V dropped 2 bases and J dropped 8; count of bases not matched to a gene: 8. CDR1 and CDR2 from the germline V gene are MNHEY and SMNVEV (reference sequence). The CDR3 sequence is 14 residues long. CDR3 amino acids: CASSLRQGVGGYTF. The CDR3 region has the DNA TGTGCCAGCAGTTTAAGACAGGGCGTGGGCGGCTACACCTTC.

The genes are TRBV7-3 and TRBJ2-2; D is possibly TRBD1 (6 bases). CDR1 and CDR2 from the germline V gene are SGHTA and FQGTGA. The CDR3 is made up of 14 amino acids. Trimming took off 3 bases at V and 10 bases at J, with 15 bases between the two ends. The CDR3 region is CASSLDSLPVELFF. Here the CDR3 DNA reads TGTGCCAGCAGCTTGGACAGCCTCCCGGTGGAGCTGTTTTTT.

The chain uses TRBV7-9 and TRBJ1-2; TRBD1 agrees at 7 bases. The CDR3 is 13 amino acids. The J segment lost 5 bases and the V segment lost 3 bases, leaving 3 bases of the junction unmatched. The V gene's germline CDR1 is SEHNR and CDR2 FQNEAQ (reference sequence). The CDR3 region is CASSFGQAYGYTF. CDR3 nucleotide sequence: TGTGCCAGCAGCTTTGGACAGGCGTATGGCTACACCTTC.

The CDR3 nucleotides are TGTGCCAGCAGGCAGGGGGCAGGTAACACTGAAGCTTTCTTT. This gives the protein CASRQGAGNTEAFF. The J gene is TRBJ1-1, the V gene TRBV6-5, with 8 bases aligning to TRBD1. The V gene end was trimmed by 6 bases and the J gene end by 2 bases; junction bases not matched to a gene: 5. CDR1 and CDR2 (germline): MNHEY, SVGAGI. This CDR3 spans 14 amino acids.

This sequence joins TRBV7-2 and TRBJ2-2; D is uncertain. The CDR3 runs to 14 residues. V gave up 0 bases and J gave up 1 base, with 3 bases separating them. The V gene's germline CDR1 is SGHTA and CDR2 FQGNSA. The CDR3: CASSLARNTGELFF. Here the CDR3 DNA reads TGTGCCAGCAGCTTAGCCAGGAACACCGGGGAGCTGTTTTTT.

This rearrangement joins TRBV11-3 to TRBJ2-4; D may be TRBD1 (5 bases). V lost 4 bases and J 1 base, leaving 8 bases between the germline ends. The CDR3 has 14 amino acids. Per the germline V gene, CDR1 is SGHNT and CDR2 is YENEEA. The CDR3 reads CASSSGSAKNIQYF. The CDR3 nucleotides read TGTGCCAGCAGCTCAGGGTCGGCCAAAAACATTCAGTACTTC.

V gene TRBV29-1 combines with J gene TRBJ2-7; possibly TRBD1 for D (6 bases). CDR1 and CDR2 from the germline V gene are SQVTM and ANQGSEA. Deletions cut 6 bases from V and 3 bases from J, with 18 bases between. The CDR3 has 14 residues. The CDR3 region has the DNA TGCAGCGTAGGAAGGACAGCCTTTTTCTACGAGCAGTACTTC. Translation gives CSVGRTAFFYEQYF.

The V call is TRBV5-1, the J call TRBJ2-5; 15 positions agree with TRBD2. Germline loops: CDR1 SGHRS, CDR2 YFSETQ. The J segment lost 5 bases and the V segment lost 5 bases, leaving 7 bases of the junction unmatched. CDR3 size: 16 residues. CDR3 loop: CASRPTGTSGGETQYF. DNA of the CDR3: TGCGCCAGCAGACCTACCGGGACTAGCGGGGGGGAGACCCAGTACTTC. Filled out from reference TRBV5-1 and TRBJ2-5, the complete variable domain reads KAGVTQTPRYLIKTRGQQVTLSCSPISGHRSVSWYQQTPGQGLQFLFEYFSETQRNKGNFPGRFSGRQFSNSRSEMNVSTLELGDSALYLCASRPTGTSGGETQYFGPGTRLLVL.

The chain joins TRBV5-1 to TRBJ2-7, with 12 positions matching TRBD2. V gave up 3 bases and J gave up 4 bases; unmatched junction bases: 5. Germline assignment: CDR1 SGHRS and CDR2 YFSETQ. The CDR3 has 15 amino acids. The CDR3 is CASSSGLAGSYEQYF. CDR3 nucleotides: TGCGCCAGCAGCTCCGGACTAGCGGGGTCTTACGAGCAGTACTTC.

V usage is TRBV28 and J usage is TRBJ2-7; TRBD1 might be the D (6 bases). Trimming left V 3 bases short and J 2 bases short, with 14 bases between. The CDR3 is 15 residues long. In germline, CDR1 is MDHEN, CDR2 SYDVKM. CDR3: CASSLGAAQTYEQYF. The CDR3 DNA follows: TGTGCCAGCAGTTTGGGGGCAGCACAGACCTACGAGCAGTACTTC.

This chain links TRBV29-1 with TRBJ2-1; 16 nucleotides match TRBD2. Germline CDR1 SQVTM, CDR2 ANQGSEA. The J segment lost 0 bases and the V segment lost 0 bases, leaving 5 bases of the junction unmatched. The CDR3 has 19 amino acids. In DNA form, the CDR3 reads TGCAGCGTTGAAGAGGGACTAGCGGGGGGGGCTAGCTCCTACAATGAGCAGTTCTTC. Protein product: CSVEEGLAGGASSYNEQFF.

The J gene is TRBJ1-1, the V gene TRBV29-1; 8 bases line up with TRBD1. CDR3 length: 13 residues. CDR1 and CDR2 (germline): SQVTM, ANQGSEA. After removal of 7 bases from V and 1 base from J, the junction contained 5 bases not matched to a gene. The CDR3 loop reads CSASGTGNTEAFF. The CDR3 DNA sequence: TGCAGCGCATCCGGGACAGGGAACACTGAAGCTTTCTTT.

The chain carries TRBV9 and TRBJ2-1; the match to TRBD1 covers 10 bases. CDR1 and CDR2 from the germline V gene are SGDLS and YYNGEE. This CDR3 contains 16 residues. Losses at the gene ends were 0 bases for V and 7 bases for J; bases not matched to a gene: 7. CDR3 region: CASSVVSGTGENEQFF. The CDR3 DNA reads TGTGCCAGCAGCGTAGTGAGTGGGACAGGGGAAAATGAGCAGTTCTTC.

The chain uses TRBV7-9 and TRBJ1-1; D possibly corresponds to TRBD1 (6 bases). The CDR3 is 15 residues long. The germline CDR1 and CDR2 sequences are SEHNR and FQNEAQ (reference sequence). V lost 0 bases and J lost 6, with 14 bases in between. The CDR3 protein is CASSLATGSDPEAFF. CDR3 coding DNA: TGTGCCAGCAGCTTAGCAACAGGGTCCGACCCTGAAGCTTTCTTT.

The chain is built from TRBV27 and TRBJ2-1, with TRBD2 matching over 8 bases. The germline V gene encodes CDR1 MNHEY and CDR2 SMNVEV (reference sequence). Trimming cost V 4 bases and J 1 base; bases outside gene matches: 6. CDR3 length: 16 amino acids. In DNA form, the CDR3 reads TGTGCCAGCAGTTCCTTATCTAGCGGGTCCTACAATGAGCAGTTCTTC. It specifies CASSSLSSGSYNEQFF.

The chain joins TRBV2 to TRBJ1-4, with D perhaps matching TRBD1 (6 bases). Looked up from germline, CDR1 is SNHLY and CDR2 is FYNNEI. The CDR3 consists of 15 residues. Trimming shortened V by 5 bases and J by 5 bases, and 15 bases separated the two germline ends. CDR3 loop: CASSLGQYINEKLFF. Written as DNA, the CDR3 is TGTGCCAGCAGTCTCGGACAGTATATCAATGAAAAACTGTTTTTT.

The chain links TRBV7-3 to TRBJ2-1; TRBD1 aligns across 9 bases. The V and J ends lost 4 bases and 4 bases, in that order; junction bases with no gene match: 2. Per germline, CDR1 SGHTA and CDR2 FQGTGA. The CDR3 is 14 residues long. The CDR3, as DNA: TGTGCCAGCAGCTGGGACAGGGAATACAATGAGCAGTTCTTC. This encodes CASSWDREYNEQFF.

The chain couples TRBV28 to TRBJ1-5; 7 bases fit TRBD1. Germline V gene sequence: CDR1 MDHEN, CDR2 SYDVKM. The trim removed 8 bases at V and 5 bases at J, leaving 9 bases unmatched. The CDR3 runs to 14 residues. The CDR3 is CASLQGSRDQPQHF. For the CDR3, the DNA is TGTGCCAGCCTACAGGGGAGTAGGGATCAGCCCCAGCATTTT.